One sample yielded the 27 T cell receptor beta chains listed below, sequenced in a study of early T cells in non-severe SARS-CoV-2 infection. Via MiXCR, TCRdb re-called the 5' RACE reads, giving one row per CDR3 protein. This sample has 55,000 to 70,000 distinct CDR3 sequences, with 12% found just once. Sequenced sample: whole blood. The receptors stem from an adult who was a healthcare worker with PCR-confirmed SARS-CoV-2 infection or an uninfected control (not recorded which).

This clonotype was seen repeatedly, ten times or more. V is TRBV5-4 and J is TRBJ1-2; TRBD1 agrees at 7 bases. V trimming: 4 bases; J trimming: 8 bases; junction bases outside the gene matches: 11. This CDR3 spans 14 amino acids. Germline V gene sequence: CDR1 SGHNT, CDR2 YYREEE (reference sequence). Here the CDR3 reads CASSLPKGAWGYTF. CDR3 DNA: TGTGCCAGCAGCCTGCCCAAGGGGGCTTGGGGCTACACCTTC.

The CDR3 loop reads CSARDLVQETQYF. In DNA, the CDR3 is TGCAGTGCTAGAGATTTGGTTCAAGAGACCCAGTACTTC. The chain couples TRBV20-1 to TRBJ2-5; D is uncertain. Trimming stripped 0 bases from V and 2 bases from J, with 7 bases between. Germline CDR1 is DFQATT and CDR2 is SNEGSKA (reference sequence). The CDR3 extends over 13 amino acids.

There are a few counts of this clonotype. The chain joins TRBV5-4 to TRBJ2-2; 10 bases are a match to TRBD2. Germline V gene data show CDR1 as SGHNT and CDR2 as YYREEE (reference sequence). The CDR3 has 16 amino acids. V lost 0 bases to trimming and J lost 5 bases; unmatched junction nucleotides: 4. CDR3 loop: CASSLERGGRTGELFF. CDR3 DNA sequence: TGTGCCAGCAGCTTGGAGCGGGGGGGCCGGACCGGGGAGCTGTTTTTT.

This clonotype has only one observation. The chain recombines TRBV10-3 with TRBJ1-5; no clear D gene. Trimming stripped 6 bases from V and 2 bases from J, with 11 bases between. The CDR3 contains 14 residues. Germline V CDR1 and CDR2: ENHRY, SYGVKD. The CDR3 protein is CAISLTGGNQPQHF. For the CDR3, the DNA is TGTGCCATCAGCCTAACTGGGGGCAATCAGCCCCAGCATTTT.

This clonotype was seen many times. The chain has TRBV10-3 and TRBJ2-7, with TRBD2 matching over 10 bases. Germline loops: CDR1 ENHRY, CDR2 SYGVKD. The CDR3 loop spans 15 amino acids. J lost 3 bases, V lost 10 bases, and 12 bases had no gene match. DNA of the CDR3: TGTGCCACCCAGTCCTCTAGCGGGGGAATCTACGAGCAGTACTTC. It encodes CATQSSSGGIYEQYF.

Points on this clonotype: This is likely a read error, given that the CDR3 carries no conserved phenylalanine or tryptophan at its end. The DNA is left out, because the CDR3 cannot be placed on it with certainty; the CDR3 is given as TCRdb lists it. This chain links TRBV27 with TRBJ2-7. Per the germline V gene, CDR1 is MNHEY and CDR2 is SMNVEV (reference sequence). The CDR3 totals 9 residues, both ends included. CDR3 sequence reads: CASRTERKR.

There are a few counts of this clonotype. J is TRBJ1-4 and V is TRBV6-6; 7 bases are a match to TRBD1. V dropped 4 bases and J dropped 3; count of bases not matched to a gene: 5. Germline V gene sequence: CDR1 MNHNY, CDR2 SVGAGI (reference sequence). CDR3 length: 15 residues. The CDR3: CASSLQGGANEKLFF. In DNA, the CDR3 is TGTGCCAGCAGTTTGCAGGGGGGTGCTAATGAAAAACTGTTTTTT.

The table lists this clonotype with many counts. The chain carries TRBV29-1 and TRBJ1-2; 9 nucleotides match TRBD1. V dropped 1 base and J dropped 8; count of bases not matched to a gene: 5. In germline, CDR1 is SQVTM, CDR2 ANQGSEA. The CDR3 has 13 amino acids. The CDR3 coding sequence is TGCAGCGTTGAAGGGGACAGGGTGGCGGGCTACACCTTC. Protein sequence: CSVEGDRVAGYTF.

This rearrangement joins TRBV7-2 to TRBJ2-7; tentatively, D is TRBD2 (6 bases). This CDR3 has 14 amino acids. The V end lost 4 bases, the J end lost 2 bases, and 12 bases lay between the germline ends. CDR1 is SGHTA, CDR2 FQGNSA, per germline. Here the CDR3 reads CASSSLAPTYEQYF. In nucleotides, the CDR3 is TGTGCCAGCAGCTCCCTAGCGCCCACCTACGAGCAGTACTTC.

This chain uses TRBV7-2 with TRBJ2-2, with D uncertain. Trimming cost V 4 bases and J 4 bases, with 10 bases left between them. The CDR3 has 14 amino acids. CDR1 and CDR2 from the germline V gene are SGHTA and FQGNSA. The CDR3: CASSSRAITGELFF. CDR3 DNA sequence: TGTGCCAGCAGCTCCCGGGCCATCACCGGGGAGCTGTTTTTT.

This clonotype came up many times. The gene calls are TRBV7-3 and TRBJ2-5; 9 bases map to TRBD2. Germline V gives CDR1 SGHTA, CDR2 FQGTGA. The CDR3 spans 15 residues. After removal of 0 bases from V and 4 bases from J, the junction contained 3 bases not matched to a gene. Here the CDR3 reads CASSLTAGGRETQYF. The CDR3 DNA follows: TGTGCCAGCAGCTTAACTGCGGGGGGGCGAGAGACCCAGTACTTC.

Only one count was recorded for this clonotype. The gene calls are TRBV3-1 and TRBJ2-3; the D is unclear. V was trimmed by 0 bases and J by 4 bases, leaving 11 bases between them. From germline, CDR1 is LGHDT and CDR2 YNNKEL (reference sequence). The CDR3 consists of 15 residues. CDR3 in DNA: TGTGCCAGCAGCCAAGATCCGGATGGGGCAGATACGCAGTATTTT. Translation: CASSQDPDGADTQYF.

This clonotype was observed many times. V and J are TRBV7-9 and TRBJ1-1, with 10 bases aligning to TRBD1. CDR3 length equals 14 residues. The V gene's germline CDR1 is SEHNR and CDR2 FQNEAQ (reference sequence). V shed 4 bases, J shed 5 bases, and the junction held 4 bases outside the gene matches. The CDR3 DNA follows: TGTGCCAGCAGCTCACGGACAGGGGGTACTGAAGCTTTCTTT. This encodes CASSSRTGGTEAFF.

J is TRBJ2-4 and V is TRBV7-2; D remains ambiguous. Germline V gene sequence: CDR1 SGHTA, CDR2 FQGNSA. Trimming removed 4 bases from V and 0 bases from J, with 10 bases in between. CDR3 length equals 15 residues. The CDR3 reads CASSSGRLAKNIQYF. The DNA of the CDR3 is TGTGCCAGCAGCTCCGGGCGACTAGCCAAAAACATTCAGTACTTC. Using reference TRBV7-2 and TRBJ2-4 for the parts outside the CDR3, the full variable domain is GAGVSQSPSNKVTEKGKDVELRCDPISGHTALYWYRQSLGQGLEFLIYFQGNSAPDKSGLPSDRFSAERTGGSVSTLTIQRTQQEDSAVYLCASSSGRLAKNIQYFGAGTRLSVL.

This chain's CDR3 is CATGTEPPYEKLFF. CDR3 sequence (DNA): TGTGCCACCGGGACAGAACCACCTTATGAAAAACTGTTTTTT. V gene TRBV3-1 combines with J gene TRBJ1-4; 7 bases match TRBD1. CDR3 length: 14 residues. Trimming removed 10 bases from V and 6 bases from J; junction bases left unmatched: 11. Looked up from germline, CDR1 is LGHDT and CDR2 is YNNKEL (reference sequence). Combining the CDR3 with reference TRBV3-1 and TRBJ1-4 gives the whole variable domain DTAVSQTPKYLVTQMGNDKSIKCEQNLGHDTMYWYKQDSKKFLKIMFSYNNKELIINETVPNRFSPKSPDKAHLNLHINSLELGDSAVYFCATGTEPPYEKLFFGSGTQLSVL.

The CDR3 sequence is CASSQTRGGAEAFF. The CDR3 nucleotides are TGTGCCAGCAGCCAAACCAGGGGGGGAGCTGAAGCTTTCTTT. This rearrangement joins TRBV3-1 to TRBJ1-1, with 7 bases identical to TRBD1. CDR1 is LGHDT, CDR2 YNNKEL, per germline (reference sequence). The CDR3 sequence is 14 residues long. The trim removed 2 bases at V and 6 bases at J, leaving 6 bases unmatched.

This clonotype was seen a few times. The genes are TRBV30 and TRBJ1-5, with D unclear. CDR1 GTSNPN and CDR2 SVGIG come from the germline V gene (reference sequence). This CDR3 has 13 amino acids. V dropped 1 base and J dropped 7 bases, with 11 bases sitting between them. The CDR3 nucleotides read TGTGCCTGGAGTGAGGCAGGAGGCCAGCCCCAGCATTTT. It yields the protein CAWSEAGGQPQHF.

V gene TRBV2 combines with J gene TRBJ2-2, with D perhaps matching TRBD2 (6 bases). The CDR3 length is 15 residues. CDR1 is SNHLY and CDR2 is FYNNEI in the germline V gene. The ends were cut back, 8 bases at V and 2 bases at J, with 15 bases in the middle. CDR3 in amino acids: CASSGAGRNTGELFF. In nucleotides, the CDR3 is TGTGCCAGCTCTGGGGCGGGGCGCAACACCGGGGAGCTGTTTTTT.

This clonotype was observed a few times. CDR3 DNA sequence: TGTGCCACATCACAGGGAGTTTATTCACCCCTCCACTTT. This gives the protein CATSQGVYSPLHF. The V call is TRBV11-2, the J call TRBJ1-6; tentatively, D is TRBD1 (6 bases). The CDR3 contains 13 residues. V gave up 10 bases and J gave up 8 bases, with 15 bases separating them. From germline, CDR1 is SGHAT and CDR2 FQNNGV.

V gene TRBV3-1 combines with J gene TRBJ1-4, with TRBD1 matching 8 bases. Germline V gene data show CDR1 as LGHDT and CDR2 as YNNKEL (reference sequence). The CDR3 spans 16 residues. V lost 0 bases and J lost 8; bases outside the gene matches: 8. The CDR3 loop is CASSQDSPYRGEKLFF. CDR3 DNA sequence: TGTGCCAGCAGCCAAGATAGCCCTTACAGGGGGGAAAAACTGTTTTTT.

The chain uses TRBV13 and TRBJ1-6; D ambiguous. The CDR3 length is 13 residues. Deletions cut 8 bases from V and 6 bases from J, with 11 bases between. From germline, CDR1 is PRHDT and CDR2 FYEKMQ (reference sequence). CDR3 sequence reads: CASQYGPNSPLHF. In DNA, the CDR3 is TGTGCCAGCCAGTACGGACCTAATTCACCCCTCCACTTT.

There are many counts of this clonotype. The chain has TRBV29-1 and TRBJ2-3; no definite D call. Trimming took 4 bases from V and 0 from J, leaving 5 bases between them. The CDR3 consists of 12 residues. CDR1 and CDR2 from the germline V gene are SQVTM and ANQGSEA. DNA for the CDR3: TGCAGCGTTGGGCGGAGCACAGATACGCAGTATTTT. It translates to CSVGRSTDTQYF.

At least ten counts were recorded for this clonotype. J is TRBJ2-7 and V is TRBV6-6; D unclear. Germline lookup yields CDR1 MNHNY and CDR2 SVGAGI (reference sequence). This CDR3 spans 14 amino acids. The germline V and J ends were trimmed by 6 bases and 0 bases, with 12 bases remaining between them. The CDR3 DNA sequence: TGTGCCAGCAGCATGGCGGAATCCTCCTACGAGCAGTACTTC. This encodes CASSMAESSYEQYF.

This clonotype was counted ten times or more. The chain joins TRBV18 to TRBJ1-1; D call uncertain. V lost 3 bases and J 1 base, leaving 18 bases between the germline ends. This CDR3 has 17 amino acids. Germline CDR1 KGHSH, CDR2 LQKENI. CDR3 region: CASSPFIWGQKNTEAFF. The CDR3 DNA is TGTGCCAGCTCACCTTTTATTTGGGGTCAGAAGAACACTGAAGCTTTCTTT.

The chain joins TRBV6-5 to TRBJ2-3; 9 positions agree with TRBD2. The CDR3 extends over 11 amino acids. The germline V gene encodes CDR1 MNHEY and CDR2 SVGAGI. Unmatched junction bases numbered 4, after V lost 8 bases and J lost 10 bases. The CDR3 bases are TGTGCCAGCGCCGGCGGGGGGGCGCAGTATTTT. Encoded protein: CASAGGGAQYF.

This clonotype was counted a few times. The chain carries TRBV7-9 and TRBJ2-3; 9 bases line up with TRBD2. The germline gives CDR1 SEHNR, CDR2 FQNEAQ (reference sequence). With V trimmed by 0 bases and J by 7 bases, 5 bases remained unmatched. The CDR3 contains 15 residues. CDR3 region: CASSLAAGGPYTQYF. CDR3 in DNA: TGTGCCAGCAGCTTAGCGGCGGGGGGGCCATATACGCAGTATTTT.

The chain carries TRBV29-1 and TRBJ2-5; D perhaps matches TRBD1 (6 bases). CDR1 is SQVTM and CDR2 is ANQGSEA in the germline V gene. The CDR3 spans 12 residues. The V end was cut by 7 bases, the J end by 1 base, with 10 bases between. CDR3 DNA sequence: TGCAGCGGGGGGCCTAGCCAAGAGACCCAGTACTTC. As protein: CSGGPSQETQYF.